What follows are 25 T cell receptor beta chains derived from one specimen sequenced in a study of CD8 T cells in ankylosing spondylitis. TCRdb fed the 5' RACE reads into MiXCR, producing one record per CDR3 protein. Of about 160,000 distinct CDR3 sequences in the sample, around 16% were seen once. Sequenced sample: blood, either unsorted or a sorted T cell fraction (not recorded which). These receptor sequences come from a male donor with ankylosing spondylitis or in good health (not recorded which).

As DNA, the CDR3 is TGCGCCAGCAGCTTGTTGGGGGAGGGGGAGCAGTTCTTC. It specifies CASSLLGEGEQFF. The chain joins TRBV5-1 to TRBJ2-1; 7 nucleotides agree with TRBD2. The trim removed 1 base at V and 10 bases at J, leaving 5 bases unmatched. The CDR3 is 13 residues long. Germline CDR1 is SGHRS and CDR2 is YFSETQ.

The gene calls are TRBV6-1 and TRBJ2-5, with D possibly TRBD1 on 5 matching bases. Germline loops: CDR1 MNHNS, CDR2 SASEGT. Trimming removed 3 bases from V and 8 bases from J, with 10 bases in between. This CDR3 comprises 12 residues. In nucleotides, the CDR3 is TGTGCCAGCAGTGAGTGGGGCTCTACCCAGTACTTC. It encodes CASSEWGSTQYF.

This clonotype was counted between two and nine times. This sequence joins TRBV7-6 and TRBJ2-1, with D possibly being TRBD2 (6 bases). V was pared by 4 bases and J by 8 bases, with 12 bases between. Germline V lookup: CDR1 SGHVS, CDR2 FNYEAQ. The CDR3 is 13 amino acids. The CDR3 spells CASSYLSSDEQFF. The DNA for the CDR3 is TGTGCCAGCAGCTATCTATCTAGCGATGAGCAGTTCTTC.

This clonotype appeared many times. The rearrangement links TRBV29-1 to TRBJ2-3, with D perhaps TRBD2 (5 bases). The germline gives CDR1 SQVTM, CDR2 ANQGSEA. CDR3 length: 10 amino acids. V was cut by 4 bases and J by 9 bases, with 8 bases left in between. In DNA form, the CDR3 reads TGCAGCGTTGGTGGCGGGACGCAGTATTTT. Translated, it gives CSVGGGTQYF.

Details on this clonotype: A much larger clonotype is one base distant, so this may be a read error. This rearrangement joins TRBV3-1 to TRBJ2-1; unclear D gene. The germline gives CDR1 LGHDT, CDR2 YNNKEL (reference sequence). Trimming removed 1 base from V and 5 bases from J, with 6 bases in between. The CDR3 covers 13 residues. CDR3 nucleotides: TGTGCCAGCAGCCAAGCGCCGGACAATGAGCAGTTCTTC. Translating it yields CASSQAPDNEQFF.

This sequence joins TRBV11-3 and TRBJ1-5; D gene ambiguous. The ends were cut back, 10 bases at V and 3 bases at J, with 1 base in the middle. The CDR3 has 9 amino acids. Per the germline V gene, CDR1 is SGHNT and CDR2 is YENEEA. CDR3 sequence (DNA): TGTGCCAACAATCAGCCCCAGCATTTT. As protein: CANNQPQHF.

This clonotype was seen many times. The rearrangement links TRBV29-1 to TRBJ2-5, with unresolved D. The length of the CDR3 is 13 residues. Germline values: CDR1 SQVTM, CDR2 ANQGSEA. Between the trimmed V and J ends, which lost 2 bases and 2 bases, there was a span of 9 bases. The chain's CDR3 is CSVERPLQETQYF. The CDR3 nucleotides read TGCAGCGTTGAACGGCCATTACAAGAGACCCAGTACTTC. The complete variable domain, with remaining parts taken from reference TRBV29-1 and TRBJ2-5, reads SAVISQKPSRDICQRGTSLTIQCQVDSQVTMMFWYRQQPGQSLTLIATANQGSEATYESGFVIDKFPISRPNLTFSTLTVSNMSPEDSSIYLCSVERPLQETQYFGPGTRLLVL.

This clonotype was recorded at least ten times. The chain has TRBV20-1 and TRBJ1-5; D is undetermined. Trimming stripped 2 bases from V and 3 bases from J, with 11 bases between. The germline gives CDR1 DFQATT, CDR2 SNEGSKA (reference sequence). The CDR3 is made up of 14 amino acids. This CDR3 is CSARRGLYNQPQHF. The CDR3 nucleotides are TGCAGTGCTAGACGGGGTTTATACAATCAGCCCCAGCATTTT.

In this sample, this clonotype turned up many times. The rearrangement joins TRBV12-3 or TRBV12-4 to TRBJ2-3, with 8 bases identical to TRBD1. This CDR3 contains 15 residues. Unmatched junction bases numbered 9, after V lost 6 bases and J lost 4 bases. The CDR3 region is CASRIDRGSADTQYF. The CDR3 bases are TGTGCCAGCAGGATTGACAGGGGATCCGCAGATACGCAGTATTTT.

This clonotype was seen only a few times. An end of the junction differs from the germline gene, which may be a read error. CDR3 coding DNA: TGCTGTGCTAGAGATATGGTACGGACAAGCTCCTACAATGAGCAGTTCTTC. This sequence encodes CCARDMVRTSSYNEQFF. The chain couples TRBV20-1 to TRBJ2-1; a possible D gene is TRBD1 (5 bases). The germline V gene has CDR1 DFQATT and CDR2 SNEGSKA (reference sequence). The CDR3 extends over 17 amino acids.

The CDR3 reads CASSQIQADHNYGYTF. In DNA form, the CDR3 reads TGTGCCAGCAGCCAGATACAGGCCGATCACAACTATGGCTACACCTTC. The chain is built from TRBV7-9 and TRBJ1-2, with D possibly matching TRBD1 (5 bases). The CDR3 runs to 16 residues. Looked up from germline, CDR1 is SEHNR and CDR2 is FQNEAQ (reference sequence). Trimming shortened V by 5 bases and J by 2 bases, and 18 bases separated the two germline ends.

This clonotype was observed many times. This chain joins TRBV18 and TRBJ2-7; tentatively, D is TRBD1 (5 bases). The CDR3 is made up of 15 amino acids. CDR1 is KGHSH, CDR2 LQKENI, per germline. Trimming removed 0 bases at V and 3 bases at J, with 12 bases between. CDR3 bases: TGTGCCAGCTCACCACCGTCCGGACAAATCTACGAGCAGTACTTC. Protein: CASSPPSGQIYEQYF. Using reference TRBV18 and TRBJ2-7 for the parts outside the CDR3, the full variable domain is NAGVMQNPRHLVRRRGQEARLRCSPMKGHSHVYWYRQLPEEGLKFMVYLQKENIIDESGMPKERFSAEFPKEGPSILRIQQVVRGDSAAYFCASSPPSGQIYEQYFGPGTRLTVT.

This clonotype was observed many times. This sequence joins TRBV5-1 and TRBJ1-5, with 8 bases fitting TRBD1. The CDR3 loop spans 13 amino acids. The germline V gene has CDR1 SGHRS and CDR2 YFSETQ. The ends lost 5 bases at V and 7 bases at J; junction bases unmatched: 5. CDR3 coding DNA: TGCGCCAGCAGTGGCGGACAGGGCCAGCCCCAGCATTTT. It yields the protein CASSGGQGQPQHF. The variable domain in full, completed from reference TRBV5-1 and TRBJ1-5, reads KAGVTQTPRYLIKTRGQQVTLSCSPISGHRSVSWYQQTPGQGLQFLFEYFSETQRNKGNFPGRFSGRQFSNSRSEMNVSTLELGDSALYLCASSGGQGQPQHFGDGTRLSIL.

In this sample, this clonotype turned up a few times. The gene calls are TRBV24-1 and TRBJ1-1; no clear D gene. CDR1 is KGHDR, CDR2 SFDVKD, per germline. V dropped 3 bases and J dropped 10 bases, with 14 bases sitting between them. This CDR3 comprises 13 residues. This CDR3 is CATSDPRAGGAFF. The DNA of the CDR3 is TGTGCCACCAGTGATCCGAGGGCAGGTGGAGCTTTCTTT.

This clonotype was counted ten times or more. The genes are TRBV5-1 and TRBJ1-2; D not certain. The germline V gene encodes CDR1 SGHRS and CDR2 YFSETQ. V was clipped by 4 bases and J by 9 bases, with 13 bases between them. The CDR3 is made up of 12 amino acids. The CDR3 nucleotides read TGCGCCAGCAGCCCGAAGGGTAGTCGCTACACCTTC. Translated, it gives CASSPKGSRYTF.

The sample holds a few counts of this clonotype. The CDR3 region is CASSSQRDVLYEQYF. DNA of the CDR3: TGTGCCAGCAGTTCGCAGCGGGACGTACTTTACGAGCAGTACTTC. V is TRBV12-3 or TRBV12-4 and J is TRBJ2-7; 7 bases fit TRBD2. The CDR3 runs to 15 residues. With 4 bases clipped from V and 4 bases from J, the junction kept 10 bases outside the gene matches.

This clonotype has only a few counts. This chain joins TRBV7-9 and TRBJ1-2, with D maybe TRBD1 (6 bases). The ends were cut back, 5 bases at V and 8 bases at J, with 15 bases in the middle. The CDR3 runs 13 residues. Germline CDR1 SEHNR, CDR2 FQNEAQ (reference sequence). For the CDR3, the DNA is TGTGCCAGCAGCCCCTCTGGGGGGCGAGGCTACACCTTC. Translation gives CASSPSGGRGYTF.

The table lists this clonotype with a few counts. The genes are TRBV24-1 and TRBJ1-2; D perhaps matches TRBD1 (6 bases). The CDR3 runs 14 residues. Per the germline V gene, CDR1 is KGHDR and CDR2 is SFDVKD. V lost 0 bases, J lost 3 bases, and 7 bases lay in between. CDR3 loop: CATSDLRQDYGYTF. Written as DNA, the CDR3 is TGTGCCACCAGTGATTTGCGACAGGACTATGGCTACACCTTC.

This clonotype has only a few counts. The chain couples TRBV29-1 to TRBJ2-7; D perhaps matches TRBD2 (6 bases). CDR1 and CDR2 from the germline V gene are SQVTM and ANQGSEA. The V end lost 7 bases, the J end lost 5 bases, and 21 bases lay between the germline ends. CDR3 length: 14 residues. The CDR3 DNA follows: TGCAGCGCTGGCCCAATGTGGGGGGAACACGAGCAGTACTTC. It translates to CSAGPMWGEHEQYF.

This clonotype has a count of ten or more. The rearrangement uses TRBV18 and TRBJ1-1; D not certain. This CDR3 region has 16 residues. In germline, CDR1 is KGHSH, CDR2 LQKENI. Trimming shortened V by 1 base and J by 0 bases, and 12 bases separated the two germline ends. Here the CDR3 reads CASSPLPGVVNTEAFF. DNA for the CDR3: TGTGCCAGCTCACCACTTCCCGGGGTTGTGAACACTGAAGCTTTCTTT. The full variable domain, in which reference TRBV18 and TRBJ1-1 provide the parts outside the CDR3, is NAGVMQNPRHLVRRRGQEARLRCSPMKGHSHVYWYRQLPEEGLKFMVYLQKENIIDESGMPKERFSAEFPKEGPSILRIQQVVRGDSAAYFCASSPLPGVVNTEAFFGQGTRLTVV.

This clonotype occurred many times. For the CDR3, the DNA is TGTGCCAGCAGTAACAGGGAATTACTGGAAGCTTTCTTT. Amino acid sequence: CASSNRELLEAFF. The chain combines TRBV2 with TRBJ1-1; D might be TRBD1 (6 bases). From germline, CDR1 is SNHLY and CDR2 FYNNEI. The CDR3 spans 13 residues. Trimming removed 5 bases at V and 8 bases at J, with 15 bases between. Full variable domain (remainder filled in from reference TRBV2 and TRBJ1-1): EPEVTQTPSHQVTQMGQEVILRCVPISNHLYFYWYRQILGQKVEFLVSFYNNEISEKSEIFDDQFSVERPDGSNFTLKIRSTKLEDSAMYFCASSNRELLEAFFGQGTRLTVV.

The chain is built from TRBV5-1 and TRBJ2-6; D is unclear. The CDR3 contains 16 residues. CDR1 and CDR2 from the germline V gene are SGHRS and YFSETQ. V was pared by 0 bases and J by 0 bases, with 7 bases between. The CDR3 reads CASSLEASSGANVLTF. The CDR3 nucleotides read TGCGCCAGCAGCTTGGAAGCTTCCTCTGGGGCCAACGTCCTGACTTTC.

This clonotype was counted ten times or more. The rearrangement joins TRBV29-1 to TRBJ1-4; no firm D call. Trimming left V 0 bases short and J 7 bases short, with 12 bases between. Germline-derived CDR1 and CDR2 are SQVTM and ANQGSEA. CDR3 length: 14 residues. In DNA form, the CDR3 reads TGCAGCGTTGAAGATCCACGGCTGGCTGAAAAACTGTTTTTT. Amino acid sequence: CSVEDPRLAEKLFF.

This clonotype was observed at least ten times. The rearrangement uses TRBV10-3 and TRBJ2-1, with 11 positions matching TRBD2. The germline CDR1 and CDR2 sequences are ENHRY and SYGVKD. The V and J ends lost 7 bases and 2 bases, in that order; junction bases with no gene match: 13. This CDR3 has 18 amino acids. CDR3 bases: TGTGCCATCACGTCCGGTCTAGCGGGAGGAAGGGCCTACAATGAGCAGTTCTTC. Protein sequence: CAITSGLAGGRAYNEQFF.

This clonotype has at least ten counts. The CDR3 coding sequence is TGTGCCAGCAGCCGGGCGGGAGATACGCAGTATTTT. This translates into CASSRAGDTQYF. The chain carries TRBV7-8 and TRBJ2-3; a possible D gene is TRBD2 (5 bases). Germline loops: CDR1 SGHVS, CDR2 FQNEAQ. The CDR3 runs 12 residues. V lost 5 bases and J lost 5, with 8 bases in between. The complete variable domain, with remaining parts taken from reference TRBV7-8 and TRBJ2-3, reads GAGVSQSPRYKVAKRGQDVALRCDPISGHVSLFWYQQALGQGPEFLTYFQNEAQLDKSGLPSDRFFAERPEGSVSTLKIQRTQQEDSAVYLCASSRAGDTQYFGPGTRLTVL.